Below, one T cell receptor (beta chain) is given with its context. The target antigen is unknown. Trimming shortened V by 3 bases and J by 7 bases, and 13 bases separated the two germline ends. This CDR3 has 14 amino acids. Germline CDR1 is SGHAT and CDR2 is FQDESV (reference sequence). TCRdb called the 5' RACE reads again in MiXCR, with one record for every CDR3 protein. The data contain hundreds of thousands of distinct CDR3 sequences, roughly 13% of them singletons. This specimen comes from a study of T cells after yellow fever vaccination. Regarding the study as a whole: Abundant bulk-population clonotypes could contaminate the FACS-sorted repertoires. Of the clonotypes, a small share occurred in both CD4 and CD8 compartments.

This receptor was obtained from a man under 40 who received the YFV17D yellow fever vaccine. The source was PBMCs, collected on the day of the yellow fever booster vaccination. The chain combines TRBV11-1 with TRBJ2-1; D not certain. CDR3: CASSFRRSTNEQFF. CDR3 sequence (DNA): TGTGCCAGCAGCTTTAGGCGGTCTACAAATGAGCAGTTCTTC.